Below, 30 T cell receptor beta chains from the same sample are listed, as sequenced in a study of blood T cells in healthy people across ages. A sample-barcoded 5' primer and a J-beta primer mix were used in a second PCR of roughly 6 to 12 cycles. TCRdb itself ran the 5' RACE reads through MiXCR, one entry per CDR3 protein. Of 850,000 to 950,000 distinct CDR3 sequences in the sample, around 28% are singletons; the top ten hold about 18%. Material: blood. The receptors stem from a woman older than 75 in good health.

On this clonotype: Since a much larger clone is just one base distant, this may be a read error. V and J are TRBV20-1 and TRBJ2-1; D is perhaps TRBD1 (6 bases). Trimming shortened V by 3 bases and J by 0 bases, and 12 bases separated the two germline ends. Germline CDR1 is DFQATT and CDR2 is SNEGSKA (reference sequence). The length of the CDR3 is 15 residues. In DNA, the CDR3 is TGCAGTGCTAGGACAGGAGAAAGCTCCTACAATGAGCAGTTCTTC. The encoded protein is CSARTGESSYNEQFF.

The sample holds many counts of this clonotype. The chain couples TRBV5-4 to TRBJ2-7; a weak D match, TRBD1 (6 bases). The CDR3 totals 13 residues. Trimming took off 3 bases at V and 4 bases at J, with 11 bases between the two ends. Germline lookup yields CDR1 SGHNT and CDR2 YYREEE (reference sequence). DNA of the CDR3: TGTGCCAGCAGCTCGGACAGTCTTTACGAGCAGTACTTC. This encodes CASSSDSLYEQYF.

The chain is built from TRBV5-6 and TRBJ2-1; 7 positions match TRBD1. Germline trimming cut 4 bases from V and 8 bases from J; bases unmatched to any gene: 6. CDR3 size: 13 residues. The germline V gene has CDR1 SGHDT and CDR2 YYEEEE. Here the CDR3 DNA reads TGTGCCAGCAGCCCTACAGGGGAGCATGAGCAGTTCTTC. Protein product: CASSPTGEHEQFF. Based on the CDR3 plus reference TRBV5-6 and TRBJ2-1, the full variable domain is DAGVTQSPTHLIKTRGQQVTLRCSPKSGHDTVSWYQQALGQGPQFIFQYYEEEERQRGNFPDRFSGHQFPNYSSELNVNALLLGDSALYLCASSPTGEHEQFFGPGTRLTVL.

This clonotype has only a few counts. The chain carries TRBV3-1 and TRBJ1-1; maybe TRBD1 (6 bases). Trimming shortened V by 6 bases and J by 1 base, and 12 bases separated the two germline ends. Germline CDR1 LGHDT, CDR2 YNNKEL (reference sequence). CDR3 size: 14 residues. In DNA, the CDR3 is TGTGCCAGCAGGCTACAGGGCCAGAACACTGAAGCTTTCTTT. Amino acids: CASRLQGQNTEAFF.

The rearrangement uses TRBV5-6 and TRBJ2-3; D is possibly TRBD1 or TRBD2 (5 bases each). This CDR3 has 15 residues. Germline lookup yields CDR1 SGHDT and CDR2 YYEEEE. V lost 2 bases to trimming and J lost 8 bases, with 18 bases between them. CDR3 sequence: CASSFKGESVGTQYF. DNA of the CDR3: TGTGCCAGCAGCTTCAAAGGGGAGAGTGTCGGTACGCAGTATTTT. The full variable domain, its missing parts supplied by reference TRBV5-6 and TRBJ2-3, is DAGVTQSPTHLIKTRGQQVTLRCSPKSGHDTVSWYQQALGQGPQFIFQYYEEEERQRGNFPDRFSGHQFPNYSSELNVNALLLGDSALYLCASSFKGESVGTQYFGPGTRLTVL.

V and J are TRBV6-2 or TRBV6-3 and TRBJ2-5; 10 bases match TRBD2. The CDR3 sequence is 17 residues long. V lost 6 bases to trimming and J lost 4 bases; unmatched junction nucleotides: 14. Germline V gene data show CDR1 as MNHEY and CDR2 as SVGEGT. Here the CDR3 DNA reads TGTGCCAGCAGGGACTTCCTAGCGGGGGTATTCGGAGAGACCCAGTACTTC. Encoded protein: CASRDFLAGVFGETQYF.

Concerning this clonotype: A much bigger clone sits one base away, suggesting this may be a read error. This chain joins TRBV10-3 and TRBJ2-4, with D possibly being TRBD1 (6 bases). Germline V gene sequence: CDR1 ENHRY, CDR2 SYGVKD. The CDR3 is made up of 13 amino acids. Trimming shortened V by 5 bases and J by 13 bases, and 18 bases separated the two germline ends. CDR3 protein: CAISQGRSNEQYF. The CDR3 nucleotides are TGTGCCATCAGTCAGGGGCGATCCAATGAGCAGTACTTC.

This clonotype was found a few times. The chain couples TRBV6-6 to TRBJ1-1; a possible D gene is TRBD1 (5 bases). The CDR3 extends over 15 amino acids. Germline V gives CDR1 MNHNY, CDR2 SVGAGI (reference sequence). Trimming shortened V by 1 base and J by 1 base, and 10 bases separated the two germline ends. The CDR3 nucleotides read TGTGCCAGCAGTTACTTGGATCAGGGGAACACTGAAGCTTTCTTT. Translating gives CASSYLDQGNTEAFF.

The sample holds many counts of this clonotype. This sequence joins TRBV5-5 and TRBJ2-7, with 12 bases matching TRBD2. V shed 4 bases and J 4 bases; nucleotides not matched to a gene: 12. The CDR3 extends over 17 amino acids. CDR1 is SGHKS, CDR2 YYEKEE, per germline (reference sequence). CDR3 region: CASSLPLAGGPGYEQYF. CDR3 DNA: TGTGCCAGCAGCCTACCCCTAGCGGGGGGGCCGGGTTACGAGCAGTACTTC.

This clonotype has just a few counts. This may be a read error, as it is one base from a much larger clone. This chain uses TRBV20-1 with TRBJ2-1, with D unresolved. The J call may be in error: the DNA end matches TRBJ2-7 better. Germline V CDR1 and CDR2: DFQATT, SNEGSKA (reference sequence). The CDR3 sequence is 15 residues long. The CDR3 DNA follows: TGCAGTGCTAGAGATAGAGCCAACTCCTACAATGAGCAGTACTTC. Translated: CSARDRANSYNEQYF.

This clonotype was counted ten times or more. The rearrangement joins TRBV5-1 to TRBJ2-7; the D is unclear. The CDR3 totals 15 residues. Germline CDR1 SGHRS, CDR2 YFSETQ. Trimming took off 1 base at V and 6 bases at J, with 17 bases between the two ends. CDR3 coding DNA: TGCGCCAGCAGCTTGCGCGTGGGCCCGATTAGCGAGCAGTACTTC. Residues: CASSLRVGPISEQYF.

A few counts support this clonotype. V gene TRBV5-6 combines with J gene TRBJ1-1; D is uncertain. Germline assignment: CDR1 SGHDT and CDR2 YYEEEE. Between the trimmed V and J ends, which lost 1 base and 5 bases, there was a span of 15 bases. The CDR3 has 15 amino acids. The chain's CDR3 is CASSLYALGGTEAFF. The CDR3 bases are TGTGCCAGCAGCTTGTACGCGTTGGGCGGAACTGAAGCTTTCTTT. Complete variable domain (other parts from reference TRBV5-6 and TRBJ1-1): DAGVTQSPTHLIKTRGQQVTLRCSPKSGHDTVSWYQQALGQGPQFIFQYYEEEERQRGNFPDRFSGHQFPNYSSELNVNALLLGDSALYLCASSLYALGGTEAFFGQGTRLTVV.

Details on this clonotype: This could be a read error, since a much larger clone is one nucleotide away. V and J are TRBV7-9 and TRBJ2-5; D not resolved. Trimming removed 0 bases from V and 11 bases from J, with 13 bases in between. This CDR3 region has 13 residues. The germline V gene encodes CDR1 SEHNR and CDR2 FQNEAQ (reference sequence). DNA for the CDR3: TGTGCCAGCAGCTTAGCGTGGAATAATGAGCAGTACTTC. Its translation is CASSLAWNNEQYF.

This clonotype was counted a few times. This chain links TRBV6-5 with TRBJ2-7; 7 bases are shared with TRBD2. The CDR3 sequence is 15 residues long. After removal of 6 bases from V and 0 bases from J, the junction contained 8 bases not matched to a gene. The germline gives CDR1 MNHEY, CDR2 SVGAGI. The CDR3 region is CASRVKRDRSYEQYF. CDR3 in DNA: TGTGCCAGCAGAGTCAAGCGGGACCGCTCCTACGAGCAGTACTTC.

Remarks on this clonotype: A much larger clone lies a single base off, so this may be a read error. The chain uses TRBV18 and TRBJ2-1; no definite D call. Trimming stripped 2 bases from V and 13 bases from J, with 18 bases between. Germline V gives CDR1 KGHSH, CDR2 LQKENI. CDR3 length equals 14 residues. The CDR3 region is CASSPVPAKETQFF. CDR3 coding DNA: TGTGCCAGCTCACCAGTCCCGGCTAAAGAGACCCAGTTCTTC.

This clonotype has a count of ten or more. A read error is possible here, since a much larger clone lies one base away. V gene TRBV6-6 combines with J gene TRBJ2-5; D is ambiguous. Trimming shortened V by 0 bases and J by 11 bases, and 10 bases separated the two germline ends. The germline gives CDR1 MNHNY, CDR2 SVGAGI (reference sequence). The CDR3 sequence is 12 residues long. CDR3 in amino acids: CASSYSVSEQYF. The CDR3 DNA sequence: TGTGCCAGCAGTTACTCGGTTAGTGAGCAGTACTTC.

The CDR3 nucleotides are TGTGCCTGGAGGGGGGGGGCCTCTAATGAAAAACTGTTTTTT. Protein product: CAWRGGASNEKLFF. The chain carries TRBV30 and TRBJ1-4; possibly TRBD1 for D (6 bases). V was trimmed by 3 bases and J by 3 bases, leaving 11 bases between them. This CDR3 is 14 amino acids long. CDR1 is GTSNPN and CDR2 is SVGIG in the germline V gene (reference sequence).

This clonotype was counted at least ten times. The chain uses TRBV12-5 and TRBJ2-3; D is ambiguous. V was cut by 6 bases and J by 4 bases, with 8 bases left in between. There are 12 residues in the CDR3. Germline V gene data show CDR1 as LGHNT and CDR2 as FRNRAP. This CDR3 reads CASGPAPDTQYF. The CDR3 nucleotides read TGTGCTAGTGGCCCCGCCCCAGATACGCAGTATTTT.

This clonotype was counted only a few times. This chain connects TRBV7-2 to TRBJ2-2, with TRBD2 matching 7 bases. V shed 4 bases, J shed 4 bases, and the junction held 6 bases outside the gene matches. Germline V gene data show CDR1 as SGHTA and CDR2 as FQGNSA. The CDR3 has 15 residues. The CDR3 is CASSYRTSGTGELFF. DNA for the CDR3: TGTGCCAGCAGCTACCGGACTAGTGGCACCGGGGAGCTGTTTTTT.

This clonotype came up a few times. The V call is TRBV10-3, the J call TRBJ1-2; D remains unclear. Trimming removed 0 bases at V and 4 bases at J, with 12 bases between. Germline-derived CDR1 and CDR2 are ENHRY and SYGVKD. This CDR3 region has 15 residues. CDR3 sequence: CAISESLGFGYGYTF. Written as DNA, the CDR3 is TGTGCCATCAGTGAGTCGTTGGGGTTTGGCTATGGCTACACCTTC.

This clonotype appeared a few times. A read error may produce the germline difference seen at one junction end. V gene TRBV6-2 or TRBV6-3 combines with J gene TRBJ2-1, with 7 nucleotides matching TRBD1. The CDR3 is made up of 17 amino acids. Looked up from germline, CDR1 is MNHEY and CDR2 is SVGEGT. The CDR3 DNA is TGTGCCAGTAGGAAGGGGGCTGGGGGAGACTCCCACAATGGGCAGTTCTTC. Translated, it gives CASRKGAGGDSHNGQFF.

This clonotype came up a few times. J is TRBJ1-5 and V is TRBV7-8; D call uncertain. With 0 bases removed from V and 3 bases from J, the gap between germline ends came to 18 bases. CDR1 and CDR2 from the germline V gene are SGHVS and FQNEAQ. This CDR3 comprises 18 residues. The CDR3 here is CASSLAVGNAENNQPQHF. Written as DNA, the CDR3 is TGTGCCAGCAGCTTAGCTGTCGGCAACGCTGAAAACAATCAGCCCCAGCATTTT.

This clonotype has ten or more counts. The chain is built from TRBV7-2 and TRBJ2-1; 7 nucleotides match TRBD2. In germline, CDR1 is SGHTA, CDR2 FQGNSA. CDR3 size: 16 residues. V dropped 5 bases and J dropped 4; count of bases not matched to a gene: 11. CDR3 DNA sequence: TGTGCCAGCAGCCTCGGGTGGGGGGGAAGTTACAATGAGCAGTTCTTC. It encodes CASSLGWGGSYNEQFF.

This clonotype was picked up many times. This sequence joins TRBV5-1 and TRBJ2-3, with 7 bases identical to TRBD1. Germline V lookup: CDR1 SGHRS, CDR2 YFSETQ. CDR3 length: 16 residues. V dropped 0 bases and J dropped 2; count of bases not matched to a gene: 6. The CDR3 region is CASSLAGQLSTDTQYF. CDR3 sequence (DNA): TGCGCCAGCAGCTTGGCGGGACAGCTTTCCACAGATACGCAGTATTTT.

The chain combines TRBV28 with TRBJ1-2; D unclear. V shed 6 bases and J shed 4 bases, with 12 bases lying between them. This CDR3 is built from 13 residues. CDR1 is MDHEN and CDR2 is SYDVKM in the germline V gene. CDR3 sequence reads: CASSLSAGYGYTF. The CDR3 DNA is TGTGCCAGCAGCCTGAGTGCGGGCTATGGCTACACCTTC.

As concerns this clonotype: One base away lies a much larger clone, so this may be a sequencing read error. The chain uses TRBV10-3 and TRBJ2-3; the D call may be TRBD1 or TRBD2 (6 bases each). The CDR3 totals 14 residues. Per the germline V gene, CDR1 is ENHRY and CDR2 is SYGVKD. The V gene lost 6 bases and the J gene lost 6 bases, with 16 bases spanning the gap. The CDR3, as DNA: TGTGCCATCAGCGAAGGGGGGAGATGGGATACGCAGTATTTT. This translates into CAISEGGRWDTQYF.

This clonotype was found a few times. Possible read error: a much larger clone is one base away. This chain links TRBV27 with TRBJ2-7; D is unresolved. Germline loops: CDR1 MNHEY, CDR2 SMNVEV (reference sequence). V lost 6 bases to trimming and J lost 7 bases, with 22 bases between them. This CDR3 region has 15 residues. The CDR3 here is CASSLGRKPVNEQYF. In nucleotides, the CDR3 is TGTGCCAGCAGCCTTGGCCGGAAGCCCGTAAATGAGCAGTACTTC.

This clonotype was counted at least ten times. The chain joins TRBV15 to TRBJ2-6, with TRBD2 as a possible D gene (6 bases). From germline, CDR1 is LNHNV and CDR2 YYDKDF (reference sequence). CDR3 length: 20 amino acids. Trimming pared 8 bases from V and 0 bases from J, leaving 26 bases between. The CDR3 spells CATAKEGLGQTLSGANVLTF. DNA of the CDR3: TGTGCCACCGCCAAGGAGGGCTTAGGCCAAACTCTCTCTGGGGCCAACGTCCTGACTTTC.

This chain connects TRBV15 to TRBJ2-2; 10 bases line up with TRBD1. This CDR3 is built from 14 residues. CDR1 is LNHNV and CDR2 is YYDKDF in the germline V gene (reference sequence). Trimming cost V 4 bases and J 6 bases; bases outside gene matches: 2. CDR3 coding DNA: TGTGCCACCAGCAAGACAGGGGGCTCCGGGGAGCTGTTTTTT. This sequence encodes CATSKTGGSGELFF.

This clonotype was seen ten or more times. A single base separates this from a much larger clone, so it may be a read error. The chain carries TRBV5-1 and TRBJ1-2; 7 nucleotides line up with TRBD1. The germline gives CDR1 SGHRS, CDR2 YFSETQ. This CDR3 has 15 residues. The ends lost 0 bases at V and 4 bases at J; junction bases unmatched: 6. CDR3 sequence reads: CASSLGNTGAYGYTF. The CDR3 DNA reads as TGCGCCAGCAGCTTGGGGAACACAGGGGCCTATGGCTACACCTTC.